The sequence of this T cell receptor (beta chain) was determined in a study of control samples from healthy donors and cancer patients. Profiling relied on immunoSEQ multiplex PCR, and the TCRdb table lists in-frame clones only, not all of them. The sample lists about 200,000 clones, around 90% occurring once. CDR1 SNHLY and CDR2 FYNNEI come from the germline V gene. The length of the CDR3 is 13 residues. V lost 9 bases to trimming and J lost 3 bases; unmatched junction nucleotides: 4. The chain joins TRBV2 to TRBJ2-3; 9 bases line up with TRBD1. The receptor was derived from a man aged 25-45 years in good health. Specimen: blood. Here the CDR3 DNA reads TGTGCCAGTGACAGGGGGGGTACAGATACGCAGTATTTT. It encodes CASDRGGTDTQYF.